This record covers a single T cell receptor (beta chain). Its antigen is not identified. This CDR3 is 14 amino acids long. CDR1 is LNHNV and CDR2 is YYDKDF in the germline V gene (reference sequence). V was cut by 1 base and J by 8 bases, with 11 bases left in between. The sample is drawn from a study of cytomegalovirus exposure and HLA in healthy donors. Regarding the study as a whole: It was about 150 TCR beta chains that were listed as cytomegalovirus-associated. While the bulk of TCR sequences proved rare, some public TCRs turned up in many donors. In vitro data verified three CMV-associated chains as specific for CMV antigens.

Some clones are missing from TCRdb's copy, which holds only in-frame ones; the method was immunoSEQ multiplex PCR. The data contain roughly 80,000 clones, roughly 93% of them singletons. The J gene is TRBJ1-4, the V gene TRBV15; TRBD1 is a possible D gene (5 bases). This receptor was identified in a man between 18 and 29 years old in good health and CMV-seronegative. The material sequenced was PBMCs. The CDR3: CATSRGQGGEKLFF. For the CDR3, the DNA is TGTGCCACCAGCAGAGGTCAGGGTGGAGAAAAACTGTTTTTT.